One and the same sample provided the 29 T cell receptor beta chains below, sequenced in a study of shared clonotypes between healthy human individuals. Measured with immunoSEQ multiplex PCR; TCRdb has only the in-frame clones, and not every one. The table has more than 550,000 clones, around 77% seen once. Specimen: memory CD4+ T cells sorted from blood. Subset in this sample: CD45RA-negative fraction. These receptors all stem from a woman in her 30s in good health.

The V gene is TRBV7-7, the J gene TRBJ2-6; D gene uncertain. The V and J ends lost 5 bases and 5 bases respectively, with 22 bases between them. Germline V CDR1 and CDR2: SSHAT, FNYEAQ (reference sequence). The CDR3 is 18 amino acids. The CDR3 reads CASSISRKCHSRANVLTF. As DNA, the CDR3 is TGTGCCAGCAGCATCTCCCGTAAGTGCCACAGTCGGGCCAACGTCCTGACTTTC.

This clone has a single count. One base separates it from a far larger clone, so it is likely a read error. The chain combines TRBV28 with TRBJ1-3, with no clear D. Trimming took off 6 bases at V and 0 bases at J, with 6 bases between the two ends. The CDR3 has 13 residues. Germline V lookup: CDR1 MDHEN, CDR2 SYDVKM. The CDR3 DNA is TGTGCCAGCAGCCTAGACTCTGGAAACACCATATATTTT. Protein product: CASSLDSGNTIYF.

This chain joins TRBV28 and TRBJ2-1; 13 bases match TRBD2. Trimming removed 1 base from V and 6 bases from J; junction bases left unmatched: 9. Germline-derived CDR1 and CDR2 are MDHEN and SYDVKM. There are 18 residues in the CDR3. The chain's CDR3 is CASSLFRLAGGRINEQFF. The DNA for the CDR3 is TGTGCCAGCAGTTTATTCAGACTAGCGGGAGGACGCATCAATGAGCAGTTCTTC.

This clone was counted a few times. The chain is built from TRBV18 and TRBJ1-1, with unresolved D. With 3 bases removed from V and 10 bases from J, the gap between germline ends came to 12 bases. CDR3 length equals 12 residues. Germline CDR1 is KGHSH and CDR2 is LQKENI. CDR3 region: CASSPEPAPAFF. The CDR3 region has the DNA TGTGCCAGCTCACCCGAGCCCGCCCCAGCTTTCTTT.

This sequence joins TRBV2 and TRBJ2-3; the match to TRBD2 covers 8 bases. Germline V gene sequence: CDR1 SNHLY, CDR2 FYNNEI. CDR3 size: 14 residues. V trimming: 5 bases; J trimming: 2 bases; junction bases outside the gene matches: 3. The CDR3 nucleotides are TGTGCCAGCAGTTTAGCGGGGTTCACAGATACGCAGTATTTT. It codes for CASSLAGFTDTQYF. Supplemented by reference TRBV2 and TRBJ2-3, the full variable domain reads EPEVTQTPSHQVTQMGQEVILRCVPISNHLYFYWYRQILGQKVEFLVSFYNNEISEKSEIFDDQFSVERPDGSNFTLKIRSTKLEDSAMYFCASSLAGFTDTQYFGPGTRLTVL.

This clone has just a few counts. The CDR3 here is CASSPVRGRIHTEAFF. The CDR3, as DNA: TGTGCCAGTAGTCCCGTCAGGGGGAGGATTCACACTGAAGCTTTCTTT. The chain couples TRBV19 to TRBJ1-1, with 7 positions matching TRBD1. Per the germline V gene, CDR1 is LNHDA and CDR2 is SQIVND (reference sequence). J gave up 3 bases and V 5 bases, and 12 bases lay outside the gene matches. The CDR3 consists of 16 residues.

This clone has at least ten counts. V gene TRBV5-6 combines with J gene TRBJ1-3, with unresolved D. V was pared by 4 bases and J by 1 base, with 12 bases between. Germline V gene data show CDR1 as SGHDT and CDR2 as YYEEEE. The CDR3 is 15 residues long. The CDR3 protein is CASSHPAGSGNTIYF. The CDR3 nucleotides read TGTGCCAGCAGCCACCCGGCGGGGTCTGGAAACACCATATATTTT.

The chain combines TRBV14 with TRBJ2-1; TRBD2 might be the D (5 bases). The CDR3 totals 15 residues. From germline, CDR1 is SGHDN and CDR2 FVKESK. Deletions cut 3 bases from V and 3 bases from J, with 12 bases between. The CDR3 DNA reads TGTGCCAGCAGCCATTTGGGAGACTTCTACAATGAGCAGTTCTTC. Residues: CASSHLGDFYNEQFF.

The genes are TRBV4-1 and TRBJ2-7; TRBD2 matches 10 bases. V lost 0 bases, J lost 5 bases, and 7 bases stayed unmatched. Germline V gene data show CDR1 as MGHRA and CDR2 as YSYEKL. The CDR3 has 16 amino acids. This CDR3 is CASSQELAGGYDEQYF. The CDR3, as DNA: TGCGCCAGCAGCCAAGAATTAGCGGGAGGTTACGACGAGCAGTACTTC.

The J gene is TRBJ1-1, the V gene TRBV6-5, with TRBD1 identical over 7 bases. The junction had 16 bases not matched to a gene; V was cut back by 10 bases and J by 5 bases. Looked up from germline, CDR1 is MNHEY and CDR2 is SVGAGI. The CDR3 runs 15 residues. CDR3 residues: CATIKQGRGITEAFF. CDR3 coding DNA: TGTGCCACCATCAAACAGGGCAGGGGGATTACTGAAGCTTTCTTT.

The gene calls are TRBV20-1 and TRBJ2-3; D not certain. The V gene's germline CDR1 is DFQATT and CDR2 SNEGSKA (reference sequence). V was cut by 6 bases and J by 8 bases, with 9 bases left in between. This CDR3 has 10 residues. The CDR3 coding sequence is TGCAGTGCCGTACGGGTTACGCAGTATTTT. Translated: CSAVRVTQYF.

V gene TRBV18 combines with J gene TRBJ2-7; D is perhaps TRBD1 (5 bases). V lost 6 bases to trimming and J lost 0 bases, with 12 bases between them. The CDR3 sequence is 14 residues long. Germline CDR1 reads KGHSH; CDR2 reads LQKENI. The CDR3 protein is CASSSRASSYEQYF. The CDR3 DNA is TGTGCCAGCTCGTCCAGGGCCAGCTCCTACGAGCAGTACTTC.

This sequence joins TRBV28 and TRBJ2-3; the D gene is possibly TRBD1 (5 bases). Germline V gene lookup returns CDR1 MDHEN and CDR2 SYDVKM. The CDR3 runs 13 residues. V was clipped by 6 bases and J by 0 bases, with 7 bases between them. CDR3: CASRGPSTDTQYF. CDR3 nucleotide sequence: TGTGCCAGCAGGGGGCCTAGCACAGATACGCAGTATTTT.

The rearrangement links TRBV7-9 to TRBJ2-1; tentatively, D is TRBD2 (5 bases). Between the trimmed V and J ends, which lost 5 bases and 0 bases, there was a span of 14 bases. The length of the CDR3 is 16 residues. Germline CDR1 and CDR2: SEHNR and FQNEAQ (reference sequence). The CDR3 loop is CASSPTLGSSYNEQFF. CDR3 in DNA: TGTGCCAGCAGCCCCACGCTAGGGAGCTCCTACAATGAGCAGTTCTTC.

The chain employs TRBV5-1 and TRBJ2-7, with 9 bases matching TRBD1. V gave up 4 bases and J gave up 6 bases; unmatched junction bases: 8. The V gene's germline CDR1 is SGHRS and CDR2 YFSETQ. This CDR3 region has 14 residues. Here the CDR3 DNA reads TGCGCCAGCAGCCCGGAGGGACAGGGCGGCGAGCAGTACTTC. It is translated as CASSPEGQGGEQYF.

This sequence joins TRBV7-2 and TRBJ2-3; 9 bases agree with TRBD2. V gave up 5 bases and J gave up 5 bases; unmatched junction bases: 14. Per the germline V gene, CDR1 is SGHTA and CDR2 is FQGNSA. The CDR3 runs to 17 residues. The CDR3 DNA sequence: TGTGCCAGCAGCCTAGGGGGGCGCGGGAGGGCCAAAGATACGCAGTATTTT. This codes for CASSLGGRGRAKDTQYF.

This chain joins TRBV4-1 and TRBJ2-1; 7 nucleotides align to TRBD2. Germline loops: CDR1 MGHRA, CDR2 YSYEKL. V lost 4 bases and J lost 2; bases outside the gene matches: 8. This CDR3 spans 16 amino acids. CDR3 bases: TGCGCCAGCAGCCGAACACTAGCGAGTACCTACAATGAGCAGTTCTTC. It encodes CASSRTLASTYNEQFF.

Note on this clone: Other nucleotide sequences in the sample specify the same CDR3. The chain recombines TRBV5-4 with TRBJ2-5; TRBD2 aligns across 8 bases. Germline loops: CDR1 SGHNT, CDR2 YYREEE (reference sequence). The trim removed 3 bases at V and 2 bases at J, leaving 3 bases unmatched. This CDR3 has 14 amino acids. CDR3 residues: CASSSGTSQETQYF. CDR3 sequence (DNA): TGTGCCAGCAGCTCCGGGACTAGTCAAGAGACCCAGTACTTC.

This clone has more than one count but fewer than ten. This chain connects TRBV6-5 to TRBJ1-2; D remains ambiguous. There are 13 residues in the CDR3. From germline, CDR1 is MNHEY and CDR2 SVGAGI. V lost 6 bases, J lost 6 bases, and 14 bases lay in between. As DNA, the CDR3 is TGTGCCAGCAGCGTACGTCAGACTAATGGCTACACCTTC. This translates into CASSVRQTNGYTF.

The chain has TRBV28 and TRBJ2-5, with D tentatively TRBD2 (6 bases). This CDR3 has 13 amino acids. Per the germline V gene, CDR1 is MDHEN and CDR2 is SYDVKM. Trimming took 5 bases from V and 9 from J, leaving 16 bases between them. CDR3 nucleotide sequence: TGTGCCAGCAGTAAGGCGGCTTGGGAGGCCCAGTACTTC. Its protein is CASSKAAWEAQYF.

About this clone: The junction and the germline gene differ at one end; a read error may be behind it. CDR3 coding DNA: TGTGCCAGTGGTATACAGGGGGGGGAGACCCAGTACTTC. Protein sequence: CASGIQGGETQYF. This sequence joins TRBV19 and TRBJ2-5, with D maybe TRBD1 (8 bases). Germline lookup yields CDR1 LNHDA and CDR2 SQIVND (reference sequence). The CDR3 is 13 amino acids. Supplemented by reference TRBV19 and TRBJ2-5, the full variable domain reads DGGITQSPKYLFRKEGQNVTLSCEQNLNHDAMYWYRQDPGQGLRLIYYSQIVNDFQKGDIAEGYSVSREKKESFPLTVTSAQKNPTAFYLCASGIQGGETQYFGPGTRLLVL.

The rearrangement links TRBV6-5 to TRBJ2-5; D is unclear. V was clipped by 3 bases and J by 5 bases, with 13 bases between them. This CDR3 is built from 14 residues. Germline-derived CDR1 and CDR2 are MNHEY and SVGAGI. The CDR3 region is CASSYFVPRETQYF. CDR3 bases: TGTGCCAGCAGTTATTTCGTCCCCAGGGAGACCCAGTACTTC.

CDR3 sequence reads: CASTETPYGYTF. The CDR3 DNA reads as TGTGCCAGCACCGAAACCCCCTATGGCTACACCTTC. The chain recombines TRBV6-1 with TRBJ1-2; no definite D call. Germline loops: CDR1 MNHNS, CDR2 SASEGT. The germline V and J ends were trimmed by 7 bases and 4 bases, with 10 bases remaining between them. The CDR3 is 12 residues long.

This clone was detected many times. This chain links TRBV9 with TRBJ2-5, with TRBD2 identical over 10 bases. The CDR3 is 15 residues long. Trimming cost V 4 bases and J 1 base; bases outside gene matches: 4. CDR1 is SGDLS, CDR2 YYNGEE, per germline. The CDR3 DNA is TGTGCCAGCAGCTGGACTAGCGGAGTCCAAGAGACCCAGTACTTC. It encodes CASSWTSGVQETQYF.

This chain connects TRBV7-9 to TRBJ1-4, with D perhaps TRBD1 (6 bases). The germline V gene has CDR1 SEHNR and CDR2 FQNEAQ (reference sequence). Trimming took off 10 bases at V and 3 bases at J, with 12 bases between the two ends. The CDR3 totals 13 residues. The CDR3 DNA is TGTGCCACCCGGGGGGCAGCTAATGAAAAACTGTTTTTT. Its translation is CATRGAANEKLFF.

This clone was picked up one time. J is TRBJ2-7 and V is TRBV21-1; the DNA was not compared with TRBD2, the D call given in the table. TRBV21-1 is a pseudogene locus. The CDR3 is made up of 14 amino acids. DNA of the CDR3: TGTGCCAGCAGCAACGGGAGGAGTCGTCGAGAGCAGTACTTC. Amino acids: CASSNGRSRREQYF.

The genes are TRBV6-5 and TRBJ2-1; tentative D call: TRBD2 (5 bases). Trimming removed 10 bases at V and 0 bases at J, with 13 bases between. This CDR3 region has 14 residues. CDR1 and CDR2 (germline): MNHEY, SVGAGI. CDR3 loop: CATTLGSSYNEQFF. The CDR3 DNA sequence: TGTGCCACAACACTAGGAAGCTCCTACAATGAGCAGTTCTTC.

The chain uses TRBV7-2 and TRBJ1-5, with 7 bases fitting TRBD1. CDR3 length: 15 residues. CDR1 and CDR2 from the germline V gene are SGHTA and FQGNSA. J was trimmed by 0 bases and V by 2 bases; bases with no gene match: 1. DNA of the CDR3: TGTGCCAGCAGCTTACAGGGGGTTAGCAATCAGCCCCAGCATTTT. Translated: CASSLQGVSNQPQHF.

The chain is built from TRBV14 and TRBJ2-1; 7 bases agree with TRBD2. There are 16 residues in the CDR3. J lost 8 bases, V lost 4 bases, and 14 bases had no gene match. Per germline, CDR1 SGHDN and CDR2 FVKESK. The CDR3 nucleotides are TGTGCCAGCAGCCCCCTTGGCGGGAGAACCGGGGATGAGCAGTTCTTC. It specifies CASSPLGGRTGDEQFF.